These 22 T cell receptor beta chains originate from one sample sequenced in a study of graft-versus-host responses after intestinal transplantation (dated by TCRdb to the early 2020s). Libraries were made using the immunoSEQ multiplex PCR assay. TCRdb obtained this table from immuneACCESS and retained in-frame rearrangements with V and J assigned. These tables miss some clones; where compared with another copy, unresolved V genes account for less than half of the shortfall, and the remainder is unexplained. The sample includes roughly 64,000 clones, with roughly 90% observed a single time. About 1.7% of the sample belongs to the ten largest clones. What these receptors recognize is not known. The meaning of the sample's time point label: cells obtained before transplantation from donor or recipient. Specimen: unstimulated CD8+ T cells sorted from spleen or lymph node cells, collected before transplant. Receptors were obtained from a human donor who was the organ donor for an intestinal transplant.

The chain couples TRBV6-6 to TRBJ2-7; the D gene is possibly TRBD1 (5 bases). There are 11 residues in the CDR3. CDR1 and CDR2 (germline): MNHNY, SVGAGI (reference sequence). The CDR3 loop is CVKAGNYEQYF. The CDR3 DNA sequence: TGTGTAAAGGCAGGGAACTACGAGCAGTACTTC.

The chain couples TRBV30 to TRBJ2-1; no firm D call. The V gene's germline CDR1 is GTSNPN and CDR2 SVGIG (reference sequence). The V end was cut by 4 bases, the J end by 0 bases, with 13 bases between. This CDR3 spans 15 amino acids. The CDR3 DNA sequence: TGTGCCTGGACCACCATTCTGAGCTCCTACAATGAGCAGTTCTTC. Translating it yields CAWTTILSSYNEQFF.

The chain joins TRBV19 to TRBJ2-3; 14 bases are a match to TRBD2. V lost 4 bases and J lost 3; bases outside the gene matches: 9. CDR3 length equals 18 residues. Germline V gives CDR1 LNHDA, CDR2 SQIVND (reference sequence). Here the CDR3 DNA reads TGTGCCAGTAGTACCCGACTAGCGGGAGGGCCGGGTACAGATACGCAGTATTTT. It specifies CASSTRLAGGPGTDTQYF.

The CDR3 spells CSVFYDRLSYNEQFF. The CDR3 DNA sequence: TGCAGCGTTTTTTATGACCGACTGTCCTACAATGAGCAGTTCTTC. The chain recombines TRBV29-1 with TRBJ2-1; no clear D gene. This CDR3 has 15 amino acids. Germline CDR1 reads SQVTM; CDR2 reads ANQGSEA. The V and J ends lost 5 bases and 1 base respectively, with 15 bases between them.

The chain is built from TRBV2 and TRBJ2-2, with D possibly TRBD1 on 6 matching bases. The length of the CDR3 is 15 residues. The V gene lost 2 bases and the J gene lost 10 bases, with 17 bases spanning the gap. Germline V lookup: CDR1 SNHLY, CDR2 FYNNEI. The CDR3 DNA reads as TGTGCCAGCAGTGAAAGTGAGGCGACAGGACAGGAGCTGTTTTTT. This translates into CASSESEATGQELFF.

The rearrangement joins TRBV7-9 to TRBJ2-1; TRBD1 agrees at 10 bases. CDR3 length: 14 residues. V shed 5 bases, J shed 8 bases, and the junction held 6 bases outside the gene matches. Germline assignment: CDR1 SEHNR and CDR2 FQNEAQ (reference sequence). The CDR3 is CASSEGQGIYEQFF. The CDR3 DNA follows: TGTGCCAGCAGCGAGGGACAGGGGATCTATGAGCAGTTCTTC.

The chain carries TRBV28 and TRBJ2-1, with D possibly TRBD2 on 5 matching bases. This CDR3 has 15 residues. Germline V gene lookup returns CDR1 MDHEN and CDR2 SYDVKM. Trimming took 6 bases from V and 3 from J, leaving 15 bases between them. The CDR3 DNA reads as TGTGCCAGCAGCCCCGTGGAGGTTGACTACAATGAGCAGTTCTTC. It translates to CASSPVEVDYNEQFF.

The chain employs TRBV21-1 and TRBJ2-6; the table assigns TRBD2, which was not confirmed against the DNA. TRBV21-1 is noted as a pseudogene. This CDR3 has 19 amino acids. The DNA of the CDR3 is TGTGCCAGCAGCAAATCATTAGCGGACGAACTCTCTGGGGCCAACGTCCTGACTTTC. Translation gives CASSKSLADELSGANVLTF.

This chain links TRBV11-2 with TRBJ2-3, with 10 bases lining up with TRBD1. CDR1 is SGHAT, CDR2 FQNNGV, per germline. The CDR3 loop spans 18 amino acids. The ends lost 5 bases at V and 0 bases at J; junction bases unmatched: 11. The CDR3 loop reads CASSPTGGALASTDTQYF. CDR3 in DNA: TGTGCCAGCAGCCCGACAGGGGGCGCCCTCGCTAGCACAGATACGCAGTATTTT.

The gene calls are TRBV19 and TRBJ2-1; D gene ambiguous. CDR1 LNHDA and CDR2 SQIVND come from the germline V gene (reference sequence). The CDR3 is 14 amino acids. V dropped 1 base and J dropped 5 bases, with 9 bases sitting between them. Written as DNA, the CDR3 is TGTGCCAGTAGTATAGGGGTTAGCAACAATGAGCAGTTCTTC. Protein sequence: CASSIGVSNNEQFF.

The chain employs TRBV27 and TRBJ2-3, with 8 positions matching TRBD2. The CDR3 covers 16 residues. The germline V gene has CDR1 MNHEY and CDR2 SMNVEV (reference sequence). V lost 6 bases, J lost 7 bases, and 15 bases stayed unmatched. In DNA, the CDR3 is TGTGCCAGCAGCTTCGACGGTAGCGGGACTTGGAATACGCAGTATTTT. Amino acids: CASSFDGSGTWNTQYF.

This chain links TRBV7-9 with TRBJ2-7, with D possibly being TRBD2 (5 bases). CDR1 is SEHNR, CDR2 FQNEAQ, per germline (reference sequence). The V gene lost 3 bases and the J gene lost 1 base, with 7 bases spanning the gap. The CDR3 consists of 13 residues. The CDR3 loop reads CASSFGISYEQYF. Here the CDR3 DNA reads TGTGCCAGCAGCTTCGGGATTTCCTACGAGCAGTACTTC.

J is TRBJ1-5 and V is TRBV4-3; D unresolved. V was shortened by 1 base and J by 3 bases, with 13 bases between the two germline ends. This CDR3 region has 16 residues. In germline, CDR1 is LGHNA, CDR2 YSLEER. The CDR3 here is CASSQGRQFNNQPQHF. DNA for the CDR3: TGCGCCAGCAGCCAAGGGAGGCAGTTCAACAATCAGCCCCAGCATTTT.

The chain carries TRBV9 and TRBJ1-5; TRBD1 might be the D (5 bases). The length of the CDR3 is 14 residues. Trimming removed 3 bases from V and 2 bases from J, with 9 bases in between. Germline V gene lookup returns CDR1 SGDLS and CDR2 YYNGEE. The CDR3 DNA follows: TGTGCCAGCAGCGGCGAAGGGGGCAATCAGCCCCAGCATTTT. Translated, it gives CASSGEGGNQPQHF.

The J gene is TRBJ2-2, the V gene TRBV28, with 8 bases lining up with TRBD1. CDR1 is MDHEN and CDR2 is SYDVKM in the germline V gene. The length of the CDR3 is 15 residues. V dropped 3 bases and J dropped 6; count of bases not matched to a gene: 6. Here the CDR3 reads CASSFRTGIAGELFF. DNA for the CDR3: TGTGCCAGCAGTTTCCGGACAGGGATCGCCGGGGAGCTGTTTTTT.

Regarding this clone: The sample has other DNA sequences that encode this CDR3 too. The gene calls are TRBV6-4 and TRBJ2-1, with 10 bases aligning to TRBD2. This CDR3 comprises 14 residues. Looked up from germline, CDR1 is MRHNA and CDR2 is SNTAGT. V gave up 6 bases and J gave up 3 bases; unmatched junction bases: 2. For the CDR3, the DNA is TGTGCCAGCAGCAGGACTAGCGGCTACAATGAGCAGTTCTTC. It is translated as CASSRTSGYNEQFF.

In its sample, this clone was seen once. The rearrangement links TRBV5-6 to TRBJ2-1, with TRBD2 identical over 9 bases. Germline values: CDR1 SGHDT, CDR2 YYEEEE. Trimming took 0 bases from V and 7 from J; bases not matched to a gene: 8. This CDR3 has 16 amino acids. Here the CDR3 reads CASSLGNLAGLNEQFF. Here the CDR3 DNA reads TGTGCCAGCAGCTTGGGAAATCTAGCGGGACTAAATGAGCAGTTCTTC.

This chain links TRBV11-2 with TRBJ2-1; 9 nucleotides match TRBD2. The CDR3 is made up of 18 amino acids. V shed 1 base, J shed 2 bases, and the junction held 9 bases outside the gene matches. The V gene's germline CDR1 is SGHAT and CDR2 FQNNGV. The CDR3 DNA sequence: TGTGCCAGCAGCTTAGCCGGTCCCAGCGGGAGGACCTACAATGAGCAGTTCTTC. Translation: CASSLAGPSGRTYNEQFF.

This clone was counted between two and nine times. The V gene is TRBV30, the J gene TRBJ2-7; the D gene is possibly TRBD2 (6 bases). Germline V gives CDR1 GTSNPN, CDR2 SVGIG (reference sequence). The V end was cut by 0 bases, the J end by 4 bases, with 13 bases between. The CDR3 sequence is 14 residues long. CDR3 DNA sequence: TGTGCCTGGAGTGTTCGTGGAGGGTGGTACGAGCAGTACTTC. This translates into CAWSVRGGWYEQYF.

This chain links TRBV11-2 with TRBJ2-7, with TRBD2 as a possible D gene (6 bases). Germline assignment: CDR1 SGHAT and CDR2 FQNNGV. This CDR3 has 16 residues. V was clipped by 6 bases and J by 10 bases, with 28 bases between them. The CDR3 nucleotides are TGTGCCAGCAGAAATTGGGATCTGGGTAGGACTATGAGCCAGTACTTC. Residues: CASRNWDLGRTMSQYF.

The J gene is TRBJ1-4, the V gene TRBV30, with D uncertain. From germline, CDR1 is GTSNPN and CDR2 SVGIG (reference sequence). The CDR3 runs to 13 residues. The ends were cut back, 4 bases at V and 8 bases at J, with 14 bases in the middle. CDR3 nucleotide sequence: TGTGCCTGGATCGGAGGAACCGGGGAAAAACTGTTTTTT. This gives the protein CAWIGGTGEKLFF.

This sequence joins TRBV5-6 and TRBJ2-5; D is perhaps TRBD2 (5 bases). The germline gives CDR1 SGHDT, CDR2 YYEEEE. The CDR3 is made up of 14 amino acids. Trimming removed 2 bases at V and 1 base at J, with 9 bases between. CDR3 region: CASSLVAIQETQYF. The CDR3 nucleotides read TGTGCCAGCAGCTTAGTAGCGATCCAAGAGACCCAGTACTTC.